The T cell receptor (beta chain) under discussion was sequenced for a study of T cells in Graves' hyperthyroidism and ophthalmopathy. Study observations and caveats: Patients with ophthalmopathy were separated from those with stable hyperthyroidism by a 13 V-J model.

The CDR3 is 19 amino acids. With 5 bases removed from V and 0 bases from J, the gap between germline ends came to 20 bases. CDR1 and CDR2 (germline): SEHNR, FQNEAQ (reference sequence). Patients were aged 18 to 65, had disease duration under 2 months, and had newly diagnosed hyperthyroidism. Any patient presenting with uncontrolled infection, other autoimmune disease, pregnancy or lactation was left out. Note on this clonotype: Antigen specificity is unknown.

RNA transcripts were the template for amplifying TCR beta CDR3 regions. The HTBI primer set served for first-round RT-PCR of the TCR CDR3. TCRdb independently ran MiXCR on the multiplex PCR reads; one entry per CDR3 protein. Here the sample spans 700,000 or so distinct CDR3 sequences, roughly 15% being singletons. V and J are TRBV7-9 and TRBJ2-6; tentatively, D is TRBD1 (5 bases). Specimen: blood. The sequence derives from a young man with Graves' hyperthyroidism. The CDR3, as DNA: TGTGCCAGCAGCCAACCACAGGAAACTCGAGACTCTGGGGCCAACGTCCTGACTTTC. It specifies CASSQPQETRDSGANVLTF.